This T cell receptor beta chain was identified in a study of CD8 T cells in Susac syndrome. Broader study findings: As the study acknowledged, the number of individuals who were part of its TCR sequencing and HLA analysis was relatively small.

Random hexamers primed reverse transcription of roughly 0.5 to 1 ug RNA. Amplification of TCR beta CDR3 spanned 54 Vbeta and 13 Jbeta via immunoSEQ multiplex PCR. One entry per CDR3 protein, called by TCRdb with MiXCR from the immunoSEQ multiplex PCR reads. The sample has about 210,000 distinct CDR3 sequences; around 95% are singletons. For this clonotype: Its specificity is not known.

V was clipped by 4 bases and J by 3 bases; unmatched bases: 10. The CDR3 sequence is 16 residues long. Germline CDR1 LGHDT, CDR2 YNNKEL (reference sequence). Peripheral blood CD8+ and CD4+ T cells were profiled by TCR beta sequencing. It was negative isolation that provided the CD8+ and CD4+ T cells, whereas TEMRA cells were enriched by FACS. Sequencing input: CD4+ T cells from PBMCs. This chain connects TRBV3-1 to TRBJ2-3, with TRBD2 matching over 7 bases. This clonotype was obtained from a human donor with multiple sclerosis. CDR3 nucleotide sequence: TGTGCCAGCAGCCCGGAAACGGGGCGGGGGACAGATACGCAGTATTTT. Translation gives CASSPETGRGTDTQYF.